This is a list of T cell receptor beta chains from one sample in a study of cytomegalovirus exposure and HLA in healthy donors. Data came from immunoSEQ multiplex PCR; TCRdb stores just in-frame clones and leaves some out. The sample gives roughly 120,000 clones, less than 85% of which show up once; 15% to 20% is in the top ten. Sequenced input: PBMCs. Receptor source: a man aged 50 or older in good health and CMV-seropositive. Each CDR3 is given with its conserved first and last residue. A D gene is named only where the DNA matches it firmly. Size tells how often a clone was seen (once, few, many) or the class of an expanded clone, and some rows leave it out.

V gene	J gene	D gene	clone size	CDR3 protein	CDR3 DNA
TRBV7-9	TRBJ1-1	.	.	CASSLDGVWEDTEAFF	TGTGCCAGCAGCTTAGACGGAGTTTGGGAGGACACTGAAGCTTTCTTT
TRBV5-4	TRBJ2-5	.	.	CASSRRGLLQETQYF	TGTGCCAGCAGCAGACGGGGACTCCTGCAAGAGACCCAGTACTTC
TRBV19	TRBJ2-3	TRBD1	.	CASTPDRARSTDTQYF	TGTGCCAGTACCCCGGACAGGGCCCGTAGCACAGATACGCAGTATTTT
TRBV15	TRBJ1-1	.	.	CATSRGGRREAFF	TGTGCCACCAGCAGGGGGGGGCGGCGTGAAGCTTTCTTT
TRBV7-9	TRBJ2-3	TRBD2	.	CASSLAYGGDPTDTQYF	TGTGCCAGCAGCTTAGCGTATGGGGGGGACCCCACAGATACGCAGTATTTT
TRBV5-4	TRBJ2-7	TRBD2	few	CASSLGGLAGRYEQYF	TGTGCCAGCAGCTTGGGAGGACTAGCGGGGCGCTACGAGCAGTACTTC
TRBV18	TRBJ1-1	.	few	CASSEDRGGEAFF	TGTGCCAGCTCAGAGGACCGAGGAGGTGAAGCTTTCTTT
TRBV29-1	TRBJ2-3	TRBD2	.	CSALPGQREANTQYF	TGCAGCGCCCTACCGGGGCAGCGGGAGGCGAATACGCAGTATTTT
TRBV6-5	TRBJ1-3	TRBD1	.	CASSYRSQGAGNTIYF	TGTGCCAGCAGTTACCGCTCACAGGGGGCTGGAAACACCATATATTTT
TRBV5-3	TRBJ1-4	.	.	CARSRGGERLNEKLFF	TGTGCCAGAAGCCGGGGGGGAGAGCGGTTGAATGAAAAACTGTTTTTT
TRBV19	TRBJ1-1	TRBD1	.	CASSIRTGGAGTEAFF	TGTGCCAGTAGTATACGGACAGGGGGCGCGGGGACTGAAGCTTTCTTT
TRBV5-1	TRBJ2-1	TRBD1	.	CASSLGTGGGYNEQFF	TGCGCCAGCAGCCTGGGGACAGGGGGCGGGTACAATGAGCAGTTCTTC
TRBV5-4	TRBJ1-1	TRBD1	.	CASSRDSTEAFF	TGTGCCAGCAGCCGGGACAGCACTGAAGCTTTCTTT
TRBV7-7	TRBJ2-7	.	.	CASSPQGGHSYEQYF	TGTGCCAGCAGCCCCCAGGGGGGCCACTCCTACGAGCAGTACTTC
TRBV7-6	TRBJ2-3	.	once	CASSFGGAGDTQYF	TGTGCCAGCAGCTTTGGGGGGGCCGGGGATACGCAGTATTTT
TRBV18	TRBJ1-5	TRBD1	.	CASSPTGDQPQHF	TGTGCCAGCTCACCCACAGGGGATCAGCCCCAGCATTTT
TRBV2	TRBJ1-6	TRBD1	.	CASRDRAPILHF	TGTGCCAGCAGGGACAGGGCCCCTATCCTCCACTTT
TRBV2	TRBJ1-2	.	.	CASSSHGLANYGYTF	TGTGCCAGCAGTTCCCACGGACTAGCTAACTATGGCTACACCTTC
TRBV5-1	TRBJ2-1	TRBD2	.	CASSLRLAGGQEQFF	TGCGCCAGCAGCCTTCGACTAGCGGGGGGGCAGGAGCAGTTCTTC
TRBV5-1	TRBJ1-2	TRBD1	few	CASSLQGAHGYTF	TGCGCCAGCAGCCTCCAGGGGGCTCATGGCTACACCTTC
TRBV6-4	TRBJ2-1	.	.	CASSDGLGAGKLNEQFF	TGTGCCAGCAGTGATGGATTAGGGGCAGGGAAGCTAAATGAGCAGTTCTTC
TRBV7-9	TRBJ1-1	TRBD1	.	CASSSGGSENTEAFF	TGTGCCAGCAGCTCAGGGGGGTCGGAGAACACTGAAGCTTTCTTT
TRBV7-2	TRBJ2-7	TRBD1	.	CASSSTGLHHEQYF	TGTGCCAGCAGCTCGACAGGGCTTCATCACGAGCAGTACTTC
TRBV6-1	TRBJ1-1	TRBD1	.	CASSWDRGTEAFF	TGTGCCAGCAGTTGGGACAGGGGGACTGAAGCTTTCTTT
TRBV27	TRBJ2-1	.	.	CASSWGPYNEQFF	TGTGCCAGCAGTTGGGGCCCCTACAATGAGCAGTTCTTC
TRBV6-5	TRBJ1-3	TRBD1	.	CASSYRGQGAGNTIYF	TGTGCCAGCAGTTACCGCGGACAGGGGGCTGGAAACACCATATATTTT
TRBV19	TRBJ2-1	.	.	CASSIQGGGNEQFF	TGTGCCAGTAGTATTCAAGGCGGAGGCAATGAGCAGTTCTTC
TRBV4-3	TRBJ2-1	.	.	CASSQEEEVTYNEQFF	TGCGCCAGCAGCCAAGAGGAGGAGGTTACCTACAATGAGCAGTTCTTC
TRBV13	TRBJ2-1	.	.	CASSTGSYNEQFF	TGTGCCAGCAGCACGGGTTCCTACAATGAGCAGTTCTTC
TRBV29-1	TRBJ2-7	.	few	CSVGLAYEQYF	TGCAGCGTGGGACTCGCTTACGAGCAGTACTTC
TRBV7-2	TRBJ2-5	.	.	CASSLTGAGAGQETQYF	TGTGCCAGCAGCCTTACGGGGGCGGGAGCGGGCCAAGAGACCCAGTACTTC
TRBV4-1	TRBJ1-1	.	.	CASSHQPTGQVEAFF	TGCGCCAGCAGCCATCAACCAACAGGTCAAGTTGAAGCTTTCTTT
TRBV15	TRBJ1-6	TRBD1	.	CATSRDKGGRNSPLHF	TGTGCCACCAGCAGAGATAAAGGGGGCCGTAATTCACCCCTCCACTTT
TRBV7-9	TRBJ1-2	TRBD1	.	CASSLGQGDNYGYTF	TGTGCCAGCAGCTTAGGACAGGGAGATAACTATGGCTACACCTTC
TRBV19	TRBJ1-1	TRBD1	.	CASSRQGADTEAFF	TGTGCCAGTAGTCGACAGGGCGCGGACACTGAAGCTTTCTTT
TRBV14	TRBJ2-3	.	.	CASSQEEGDTQYF	TGTGCCAGCAGCCAAGAAGAGGGAGATACGCAGTATTTT
TRBV13	TRBJ2-4	TRBD1	.	CASSLGTGVAKNIQYF	TGTGCCAGCAGCCTGGGGACAGGGGTAGCCAAAAACATTCAGTACTTC
TRBV6-1	TRBJ1-4	.	.	CASSEAGGASGLFF	TGTGCCAGCAGTGAAGCGGGGGGGGCCTCGGGACTGTTTTTT
TRBV11-3	TRBJ2-2	.	.	CASSSPPGKRMTGELFF	TGTGCCAGCAGCTCCCCGCCAGGAAAAAGGATGACCGGGGAGCTGTTTTTT
TRBV18	TRBJ1-5	.	.	CASSPQAGSPNQPQHF	TGTGCCAGCTCGCCCCAAGCGGGATCCCCCAATCAGCCCCAGCATTTT
TRBV5-1	TRBJ1-2	TRBD1	.	CASSLKGAEDYGYTF	TGCGCCAGCAGCTTGAAGGGGGCTGAGGACTATGGCTACACCTTC
TRBV19	TRBJ1-3	.	.	CASMNQLWGRGGNTIYF	TGTGCCAGTATGAACCAGCTGTGGGGACGGGGGGGAAACACCATATATTTT
TRBV5-4	TRBJ1-2	.	.	CASSSSLLNYGYTF	TGTGCCAGCAGCTCTAGTCTCTTAAACTATGGCTACACCTTC
TRBV6-5	TRBJ1-1	.	.	CASSPTRDIPEAFF	TGTGCCAGCAGCCCCACCCGGGACATACCAGAAGCTTTCTTT
TRBV5-6	TRBJ2-5	TRBD2	.	CASSPGLAGGPREETQYF	TGTGCCAGCAGCCCCGGACTAGCGGGAGGGCCACGCGAAGAGACCCAGTACTTC
TRBV19	TRBJ2-7	.	.	CASSPAGQSSEQYF	TGTGCCAGTAGTCCCGCGGGACAGTCTAGTGAGCAGTACTTC
TRBV6-5	TRBJ2-5	TRBD2	.	CASTRLAGQETQYF	TGTGCCAGCACCAGACTAGCGGGCCAAGAGACCCAGTACTTC
TRBV7-2	TRBJ2-4	TRBD2	once	CASSLNFAGENIQYF	TGTGCCAGCAGCTTAAACTTCGCGGGAGAGAACATTCAGTACTTC
TRBV4-1	TRBJ2-5	.	.	CASSHSGSYQETQYF	TGCGCCAGCAGCCACAGCGGGTCGTACCAAGAGACCCAGTACTTC
TRBV7-9	TRBJ2-5	.	.	CASSRGGGETQYF	TGTGCCAGCAGCCGCGGGGGCGGCGAGACCCAGTACTTC
TRBV27	TRBJ2-3	TRBD1	.	CASSPRTGYVYF	TGTGCCAGCAGTCCACGGACAGGATACGTGTATTTT
TRBV7-9	TRBJ2-7	.	.	CASSPLATSYEQYF	TGTGCCAGCAGCCCCCTAGCGACATCCTACGAGCAGTACTTC
TRBV7-6	TRBJ2-5	TRBD1	.	CASSTGGQRQETQYF	TGTGCCAGCTCCACTGGGGGACAGCGACAAGAGACCCAGTACTTC